A single TCR beta chain is shown here with its context. Antigen unknown. Use of 60 Vbeta and 13 Jbeta primers characterized the PCR. TCRdb's table, derived via immunoSEQ multiplex PCR, lists solely in-frame clones and lacks some. The sample lists under 150,000 clones, about 80% occurring once. Germline CDR1 reads SGHTA; CDR2 reads FQGNSA. This CDR3 has 12 residues. V lost 1 base to trimming and J lost 5 bases, with 5 bases between them. This sample was included in a study of cytomegalovirus exposure and HLA in healthy donors. Findings and limits, study-wide: Rarity marked most TCR sequences, yet some public TCRs occurred in many donors. Prediction of most subjects' HLA-A and HLA-B alleles by TCR beta sequences was reportedly accurate.

What was sequenced was PBMCs. This receptor was identified in a man aged 40-49 years in good health and CMV-seropositive. The V call is TRBV7-2, the J call TRBJ2-5; D gene unclear. CDR3 amino acids: CASSLVFETQYF. The CDR3 region has the DNA TGTGCCAGCAGCTTAGTATTCGAGACCCAGTACTTC.